The rows below give T cell receptor beta chains drawn from one sample of a study of beta chain features in type 1 diabetes. The table came from immunoSEQ multiplex PCR; TCRdb's copy has only in-frame clones and leaves some out. The data show roughly 150,000 clones, roughly 8% seen once. Input material: central memory CD4+ T cells from blood. These receptors came from a man younger than 35 in good health. CDR3s include the opening cysteine and the closing phenylalanine or tryptophan. The D gene is left open where the match is weak. Size tells how often a clone was seen (once, few, many) or the class of an expanded clone, and some rows leave it out.

clone_size	d_call	v_call	j_call	cdr3_aa	cdr3_nt
-	-	TRBV19	TRBJ2-7	CASSIDPSVEQYF	TGTGCCAGTAGTATAGATCCCTCGGTCGAGCAGTACTTC
few	-	TRBV5-4	TRBJ2-3	CASSLEHFSTDTQYF	TGTGCCAGCAGCTTAGAACATTTTAGCACAGATACGCAGTATTTT
many	-	TRBV29-1	TRBJ2-7	CSVRLSPTYEQYF	TGCAGCGTTCGCCTTAGCCCCACCTACGAGCAGTACTTC
few	TRBD1	TRBV30	TRBJ1-4	CAWRQGTGLEKLFF	TGTGCCTGGAGACAAGGGACAGGGCTCGAAAAACTGTTTTTT
few	TRBD1	TRBV5-4	TRBJ2-1	CASSQDPTGHEQFF	TGTGCCAGCAGCCAAGACCCGACAGGGCATGAGCAGTTCTTC
-	TRBD1	TRBV28	TRBJ2-7	CASSPMGQGYEQYF	TGTGCCAGCAGCCCAATGGGACAGGGCTACGAGCAGTACTTC
-	-	TRBV7-8	TRBJ2-5	CASSSGLFETQYF	TGTGCCAGCAGCTCCGGACTATTTGAGACCCAGTACTTC
-	TRBD2	TRBV4-3	TRBJ2-1	CASSRSRASGDEQFF	TGCGCCAGCAGCCGATCCAGGGCTAGCGGCGATGAGCAGTTCTTC
-	-	TRBV7-2	TRBJ2-3	CASSPDGIATDTQYF	TGTGCCAGCAGCCCCGACGGAATAGCAACAGATACGCAGTATTTT
few	-	TRBV4-2	TRBJ1-2	CASSHLQDYGYTF	TGTGCCAGCAGCCATTTGCAGGACTATGGCTACACCTTC
few	-	TRBV6-7	TRBJ1-4	CASRALGVEKLFF	TGTGCCAGTAGAGCGTTAGGAGTTGAAAAACTGTTTTTT
few	-	TRBV5-5	TRBJ2-3	CASSLQGGAGRTDTQYF	TGTGCCAGCAGCTTGCAGGGGGGTGCTGGGCGCACAGATACGCAGTATTTT
few	TRBD2	TRBV7-3	TRBJ2-1	CASSSKMGLAISEQFF	TGTGCCAGCAGCTCAAAAATGGGACTAGCTATTAGTGAGCAGTTCTTC
-	-	TRBV4-2	TRBJ1-5	CASSFGFEPQHF	TGTGCCAGCAGCTTCGGGTTCGAGCCCCAGCATTTT
-	TRBD1	TRBV6-1	TRBJ1-2	CASIPVRQGGYGYTF	TGTGCCAGCATCCCGGTTCGGCAGGGGGGCTATGGCTACACCTTC
-	-	TRBV7-2	TRBJ2-5	CASSAHRDNQETQYF	TGTGCCAGCAGCGCCCACCGGGACAACCAAGAGACCCAGTACTTC
-	-	TRBV7-2	TRBJ2-1	CASSLAGRREQFF	TGTGCCAGCAGCTTAGCGGGCCGCCGGGAGCAGTTCTTC
few	TRBD2	TRBV5-1	TRBJ2-5	CASSRGLAGDQETQYF	TGCGCCAGCAGCCGCGGACTAGCGGGGGACCAAGAGACCCAGTACTTC
few	TRBD2	TRBV13	TRBJ2-7	CASSLRIAGSYEQYF	TGTGCCAGCAGCTTAAGGATAGCGGGATCCTACGAGCAGTACTTC
few	-	TRBV7-2	TRBJ2-3	CASSLGLLHTTDTQYF	TGTGCCAGCAGCTTAGGACTCCTCCACACCACAGATACGCAGTATTTT
few	-	TRBV6-1	TRBJ1-1	CASSIQTNTEAFF	TGTGCCAGCAGTATACAGACGAACACTGAAGCTTTCTTT
few	TRBD1	TRBV28	TRBJ2-7	CASSSAGTGSFYEQYF	TGTGCCAGCAGTTCTGCCGGGACAGGGAGTTTCTACGAGCAGTACTTC
few	-	TRBV4-1	TRBJ1-6	CASSQPVQRNSPLHF	TGCGCCAGCAGCCAACCTGTACAGCGGAATTCACCCCTCCACTTT
-	-	TRBV10-3	TRBJ1-6	CAIKGNYNSPLHF	TGTGCCATCAAGGGGAATTATAATTCACCCCTCCACTTT
-	TRBD1	TRBV19	TRBJ1-2	CASKHTGGADGYTF	TGTGCCAGTAAACACACAGGGGGCGCCGATGGCTACACCTTC